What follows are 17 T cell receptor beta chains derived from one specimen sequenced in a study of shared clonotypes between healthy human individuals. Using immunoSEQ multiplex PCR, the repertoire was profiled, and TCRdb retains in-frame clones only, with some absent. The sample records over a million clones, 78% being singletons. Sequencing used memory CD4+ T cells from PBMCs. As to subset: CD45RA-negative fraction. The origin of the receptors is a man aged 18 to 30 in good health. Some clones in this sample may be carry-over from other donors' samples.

The CDR3 nucleotides are TGTGCCAGCAGTTTAACCGGGAATCAGCCCCAGCATTTT. Protein: CASSLTGNQPQHF. The rearrangement uses TRBV28 and TRBJ1-5, with D uncertain. V gave up 2 bases and J gave up 4 bases, with 6 bases separating them. Germline V lookup: CDR1 MDHEN, CDR2 SYDVKM. This CDR3 contains 13 residues.

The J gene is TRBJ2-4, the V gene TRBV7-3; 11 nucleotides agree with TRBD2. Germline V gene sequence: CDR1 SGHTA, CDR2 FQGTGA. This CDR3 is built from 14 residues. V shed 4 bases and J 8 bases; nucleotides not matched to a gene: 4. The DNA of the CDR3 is TGTGCCAGCAGCTCACTAGCGGGAGCAGACATTCAGTACTTC. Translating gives CASSSLAGADIQYF.

CDR3 residues: CSPSGGGEQYF. The CDR3 bases are TGCAGTCCTTCTGGGGGAGGCGAGCAGTACTTC. The chain couples TRBV20-1 to TRBJ2-7, with D possibly matching TRBD2 (6 bases). The germline V and J ends were trimmed by 8 bases and 6 bases, with 14 bases remaining between them. Germline assignment: CDR1 DFQATT and CDR2 SNEGSKA (reference sequence). The CDR3 consists of 11 residues.

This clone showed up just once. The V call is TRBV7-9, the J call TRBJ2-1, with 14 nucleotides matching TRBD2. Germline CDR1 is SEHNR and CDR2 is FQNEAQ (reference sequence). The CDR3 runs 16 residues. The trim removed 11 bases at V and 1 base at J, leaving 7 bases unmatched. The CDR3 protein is CAAGTSGRVSYNEQFF. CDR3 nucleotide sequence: TGTGCCGCGGGGACTAGCGGGAGAGTGTCCTACAATGAGCAGTTCTTC.

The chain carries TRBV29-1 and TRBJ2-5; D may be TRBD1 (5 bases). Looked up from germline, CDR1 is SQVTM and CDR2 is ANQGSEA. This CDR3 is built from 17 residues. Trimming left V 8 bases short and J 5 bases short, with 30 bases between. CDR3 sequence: CSTPTSTQGVFGETQYF. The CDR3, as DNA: TGCAGCACTCCAACCTCGACCCAAGGGGTTTTTGGGGAGACCCAGTACTTC.

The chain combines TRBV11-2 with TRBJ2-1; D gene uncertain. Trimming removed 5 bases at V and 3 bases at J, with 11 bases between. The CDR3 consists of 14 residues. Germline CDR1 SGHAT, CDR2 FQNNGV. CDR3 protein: CASSPGLGYNEQFF. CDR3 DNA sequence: TGTGCCAGCAGCCCCGGTTTGGGCTACAATGAGCAGTTCTTC.

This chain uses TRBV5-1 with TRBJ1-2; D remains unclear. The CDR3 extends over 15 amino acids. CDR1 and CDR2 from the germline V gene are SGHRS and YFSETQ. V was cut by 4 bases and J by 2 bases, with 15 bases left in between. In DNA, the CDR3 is TGCGCCAGCAGCGCTTTAGGAAGTCGGAACTATGGCTACACCTTC. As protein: CASSALGSRNYGYTF.

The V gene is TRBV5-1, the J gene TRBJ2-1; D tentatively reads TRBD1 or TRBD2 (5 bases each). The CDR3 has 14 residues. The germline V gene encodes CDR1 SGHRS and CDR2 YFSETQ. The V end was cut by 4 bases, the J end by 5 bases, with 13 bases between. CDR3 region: CASSGAPGNNEQFF. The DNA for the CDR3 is TGCGCCAGCAGCGGGGCCCCGGGGAACAATGAGCAGTTCTTC.

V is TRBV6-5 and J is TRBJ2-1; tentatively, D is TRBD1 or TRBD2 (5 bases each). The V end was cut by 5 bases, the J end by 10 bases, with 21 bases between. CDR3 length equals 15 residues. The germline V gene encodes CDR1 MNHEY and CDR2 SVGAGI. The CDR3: CASSPPRGPFGEQFF. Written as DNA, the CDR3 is TGTGCCAGCAGTCCCCCCCGGGGACCCTTCGGGGAGCAGTTCTTC.

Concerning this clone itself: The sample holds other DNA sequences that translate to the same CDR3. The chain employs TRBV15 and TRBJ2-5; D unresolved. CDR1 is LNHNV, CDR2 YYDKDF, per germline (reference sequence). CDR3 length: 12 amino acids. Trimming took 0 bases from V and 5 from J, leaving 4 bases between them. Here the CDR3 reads CATSRDLETQYF. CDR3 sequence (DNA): TGTGCCACCAGCAGAGACCTTGAGACCCAGTACTTC.

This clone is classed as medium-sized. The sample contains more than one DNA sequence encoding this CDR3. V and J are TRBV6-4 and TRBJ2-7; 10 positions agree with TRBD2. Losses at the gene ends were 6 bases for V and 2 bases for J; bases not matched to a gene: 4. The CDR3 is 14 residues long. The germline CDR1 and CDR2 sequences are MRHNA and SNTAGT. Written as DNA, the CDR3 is TGTGCCAGCAGATCAGGACTAGCGGCCTACGAGCAGTACTTC. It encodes CASRSGLAAYEQYF.

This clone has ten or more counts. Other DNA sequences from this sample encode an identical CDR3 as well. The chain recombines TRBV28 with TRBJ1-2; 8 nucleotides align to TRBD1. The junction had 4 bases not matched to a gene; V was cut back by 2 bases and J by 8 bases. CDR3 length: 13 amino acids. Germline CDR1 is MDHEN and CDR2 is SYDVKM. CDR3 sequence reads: CASSLQGARGYTF. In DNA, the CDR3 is TGTGCCAGCAGTTTACAGGGGGCTAGGGGCTACACCTTC.

The CDR3 DNA reads TGTGCCAGCAGCGTAGTAAGTACACCTGAAACCGGGGAGCTGTTTTTT. Translation gives CASSVVSTPETGELFF. The chain joins TRBV9 to TRBJ2-2; D gene uncertain. CDR3 length: 16 amino acids. Germline CDR1 reads SGDLS; CDR2 reads YYNGEE. V lost 0 bases to trimming and J lost 5 bases, with 14 bases between them.

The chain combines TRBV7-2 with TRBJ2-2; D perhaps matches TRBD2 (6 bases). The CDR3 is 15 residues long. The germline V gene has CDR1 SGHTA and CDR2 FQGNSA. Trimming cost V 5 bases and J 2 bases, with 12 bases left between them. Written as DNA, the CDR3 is TGTGCCAGCAGCAAAAAGGACTACAACACCGGGGAGCTGTTTTTT. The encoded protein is CASSKKDYNTGELFF.

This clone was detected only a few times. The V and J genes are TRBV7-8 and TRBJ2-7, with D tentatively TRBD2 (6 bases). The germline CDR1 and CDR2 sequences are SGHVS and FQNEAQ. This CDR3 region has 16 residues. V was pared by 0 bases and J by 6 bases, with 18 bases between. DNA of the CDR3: TGTGCCAGCAGCTTAGCGGGGAGGCCCTCTTGGCCCGAGCAGTACTTC. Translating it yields CASSLAGRPSWPEQYF.

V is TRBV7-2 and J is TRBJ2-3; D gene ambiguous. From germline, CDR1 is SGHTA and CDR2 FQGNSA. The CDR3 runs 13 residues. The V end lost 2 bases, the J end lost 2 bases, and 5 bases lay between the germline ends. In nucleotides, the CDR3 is TGTGCCAGCAGCTTATCGGTCACAGATACGCAGTATTTT. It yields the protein CASSLSVTDTQYF.

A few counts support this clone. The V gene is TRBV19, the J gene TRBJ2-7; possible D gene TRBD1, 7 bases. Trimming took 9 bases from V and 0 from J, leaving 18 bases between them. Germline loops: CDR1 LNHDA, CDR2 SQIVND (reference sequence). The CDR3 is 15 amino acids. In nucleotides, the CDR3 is TGTGCCAGCTCTAAGGAGGGGGCCAGCTCCTACGAGCAGTACTTC. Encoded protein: CASSKEGASSYEQYF.